The 23 T cell receptor beta chains in this list originate from one sample, sequenced in a study of shared clonotypes between healthy human individuals. Assay used: immunoSEQ multiplex PCR; TCRdb lists only in-frame clones, some missing. The sample holds some 1.4 million clones, over 95% seen once. The specimen was naive CD4+ T cells sorted from blood. Indicated subset: CD45RA+ positively selected. These receptors originate from a man aged 30 to 39 in good health.

This chain uses TRBV19 with TRBJ1-2; possible D gene TRBD1, 6 bases. Germline CDR1 and CDR2: LNHDA and SQIVND (reference sequence). CDR3 length: 15 residues. Between the trimmed V and J ends, which lost 6 bases and 2 bases, there was a span of 16 bases. The DNA for the CDR3 is TGTGCCAGTAGGCAGGGGTCGCACGGGAACTATGGCTACACCTTC. It encodes CASRQGSHGNYGYTF.

Turning to this clone: Other DNA sequences in the same sample also yield this CDR3. The rearrangement uses TRBV6-6 and TRBJ2-1; 10 positions match TRBD2. J lost 7 bases, V lost 0 bases, and 3 bases had no gene match. CDR1 is MNHNY, CDR2 SVGAGI, per germline (reference sequence). There are 15 residues in the CDR3. The CDR3 reads CASSYSTSGRNEQFF. The CDR3 DNA follows: TGTGCCAGCAGTTACTCGACTAGCGGGCGGAATGAGCAGTTCTTC.

The chain joins TRBV28 to TRBJ2-7; no clear D gene. Trimming left V 1 base short and J 6 bases short, with 16 bases between. This CDR3 has 15 amino acids. Germline values: CDR1 MDHEN, CDR2 SYDVKM. Written as DNA, the CDR3 is TGTGCCAGCAGTTTATCGCCCCCGACACTTCTCGAGCAGTACTTC. Encoded protein: CASSLSPPTLLEQYF. The full variable domain, completed using reference TRBV28 and TRBJ2-7, is DVKVTQSSRYLVKRTGEKVFLECVQDMDHENMFWYRQDPGLGLRLIYFSYDVKMKEKGDIPEGYSVSREKKERFSLILESASTNQTSMYLCASSLSPPTLLEQYFGPGTRLTVT.

The chain recombines TRBV28 with TRBJ2-1; 9 bases line up with TRBD1. Per germline, CDR1 MDHEN and CDR2 SYDVKM. J was trimmed by 2 bases and V by 8 bases; bases with no gene match: 7. The CDR3 totals 15 residues. CDR3 residues: CASVLGDRAYNEQFF. As DNA, the CDR3 is TGTGCCAGCGTTCTGGGGGACAGGGCCTACAATGAGCAGTTCTTC. The full variable domain, completed using reference TRBV28 and TRBJ2-1, is DVKVTQSSRYLVKRTGEKVFLECVQDMDHENMFWYRQDPGLGLRLIYFSYDVKMKEKGDIPEGYSVSREKKERFSLILESASTNQTSMYLCASVLGDRAYNEQFFGPGTRLTVL.

The DNA for the CDR3 is TGTGCCAGCAGGACAGGGTACAACATCAATGAGCAGTTCTTC. Residues: CASRTGYNINEQFF. The rearrangement uses TRBV2 and TRBJ2-1; 7 bases match TRBD1. This CDR3 contains 14 residues. V lost 6 bases to trimming and J lost 6 bases; unmatched junction nucleotides: 8. CDR1 is SNHLY, CDR2 FYNNEI, per germline.

This chain joins TRBV27 and TRBJ2-1; D may be TRBD2 (6 bases). Germline V gene lookup returns CDR1 MNHEY and CDR2 SMNVEV (reference sequence). V was shortened by 1 base and J by 5 bases, with 18 bases between the two germline ends. The CDR3 contains 17 residues. In nucleotides, the CDR3 is TGTGCCAGCAGTTTATACGTACTGACCGGGAGAGACAATGAGCAGTTCTTC. It specifies CASSLYVLTGRDNEQFF.

The J gene is TRBJ2-3, the V gene TRBV11-3, with 9 bases aligning to TRBD2. There are 15 residues in the CDR3. The V gene end was trimmed by 5 bases and the J gene end by 3 bases; junction bases not matched to a gene: 6. Germline V CDR1 and CDR2: SGHNT, YENEEA. The CDR3 protein is CASSQLAGGTDTQYF. In nucleotides, the CDR3 is TGTGCCAGCAGCCAGCTCGCGGGAGGGACAGATACGCAGTATTTT.

About this clone: Within the sample, other DNA sequences also encode this same CDR3. The J gene is TRBJ1-3, the V gene TRBV5-4; no clear D gene. Trimming left V 0 bases short and J 4 bases short, with 8 bases between. Per germline, CDR1 SGHNT and CDR2 YYREEE (reference sequence). The CDR3 runs to 14 residues. The CDR3 coding sequence is TGTGCCAGCAGCTTGGAGGTATCCGGAAACACCATATATTTT. It codes for CASSLEVSGNTIYF.

Points on this clone: Distinct nucleotide sequences in the sample also encode this CDR3. This chain uses TRBV5-1 with TRBJ2-1, with 13 nucleotides matching TRBD2. The ends lost 4 bases at V and 7 bases at J; junction bases unmatched: 5. The CDR3 is 15 amino acids. Germline CDR1 SGHRS, CDR2 YFSETQ. The CDR3 here is CASSPLAGGQNEQFF. The CDR3 coding sequence is TGCGCCAGCAGCCCACTAGCGGGAGGGCAGAATGAGCAGTTCTTC.

This sequence joins TRBV18 and TRBJ2-7, with 8 bases identical to TRBD2. The junction had 7 bases not matched to a gene; V was cut back by 3 bases and J by 0 bases. The CDR3 contains 16 residues. Germline values: CDR1 KGHSH, CDR2 LQKENI. The CDR3 reads CASSPLSGTSSYEQYF. The CDR3, as DNA: TGTGCCAGCTCACCCCTATCCGGGACTAGCTCCTACGAGCAGTACTTC.

The chain links TRBV7-2 to TRBJ2-7, with D unclear. The CDR3 length is 14 residues. The V and J ends lost 0 bases and 3 bases respectively, with 9 bases between them. The V gene's germline CDR1 is SGHTA and CDR2 FQGNSA. The DNA of the CDR3 is TGTGCCAGCAGCTTAGCTCTTCCAGACTACGAGCAGTACTTC. This codes for CASSLALPDYEQYF. Filled out from reference TRBV7-2 and TRBJ2-7, the complete variable domain reads GAGVSQSPSNKVTEKGKDVELRCDPISGHTALYWYRQSLGQGLEFLIYFQGNSAPDKSGLPSDRFSAERTGGSVSTLTIQRTQQEDSAVYLCASSLALPDYEQYFGPGTRLTVT.

This clone was observed a single time. The chain carries TRBV7-9 and TRBJ1-2; D is possibly TRBD1 (5 bases). The CDR3 runs to 14 residues. Germline V lookup: CDR1 SEHNR, CDR2 FQNEAQ (reference sequence). V was shortened by 5 bases and J by 4 bases, with 14 bases between the two germline ends. Here the CDR3 reads CASSRRLDSYGYTF. Here the CDR3 DNA reads TGTGCCAGCAGCCGCAGACTCGACAGCTATGGCTACACCTTC.

V and J are TRBV5-1 and TRBJ2-2; weak D call: TRBD1 (6 bases). The germline CDR1 and CDR2 sequences are SGHRS and YFSETQ. V was trimmed by 4 bases and J by 2 bases, leaving 12 bases between them. This CDR3 comprises 15 residues. The CDR3 here is CASSQTTGNTGELFF. In DNA form, the CDR3 reads TGCGCCAGCAGCCAGACGACAGGTAACACCGGGGAGCTGTTTTTT. The variable domain in full, with the rest retrieved from reference TRBV5-1 and TRBJ2-2, is KAGVTQTPRYLIKTRGQQVTLSCSPISGHRSVSWYQQTPGQGLQFLFEYFSETQRNKGNFPGRFSGRQFSNSRSEMNVSTLELGDSALYLCASSQTTGNTGELFFGEGSRLTVL.

The genes are TRBV5-1 and TRBJ2-5; tentatively, D is TRBD1 (6 bases). In germline, CDR1 is SGHRS, CDR2 YFSETQ. The CDR3 covers 14 residues. Trimming cost V 3 bases and J 2 bases, with 11 bases left between them. The CDR3 here is CASSSGTSQETQYF. Written as DNA, the CDR3 is TGCGCCAGCAGCTCCGGGACATCGCAAGAGACCCAGTACTTC.

V and J are TRBV18 and TRBJ1-1; TRBD1 matches 9 bases. The germline gives CDR1 KGHSH, CDR2 LQKENI. The CDR3 is made up of 18 amino acids. V shed 3 bases, J shed 5 bases, and the junction held 16 bases outside the gene matches. The CDR3 is CASSPFVVTGGAGTEAFF. The CDR3, as DNA: TGTGCCAGCTCACCTTTCGTCGTTACAGGGGGCGCGGGGACTGAAGCTTTCTTT.

In the case of this clone: Other DNA sequences of this sample code for an identical CDR3. The V call is TRBV19, the J call TRBJ2-3; D is ambiguous. The CDR3 sequence is 14 residues long. CDR1 and CDR2 from the germline V gene are LNHDA and SQIVND (reference sequence). Trimming stripped 3 bases from V and 0 bases from J, with 7 bases between. The CDR3 reads CASSIAASTDTQYF. The CDR3 nucleotides read TGTGCCAGTAGTATCGCAGCAAGCACAGATACGCAGTATTTT. Combining the CDR3 with reference TRBV19 and TRBJ2-3 gives the whole variable domain DGGITQSPKYLFRKEGQNVTLSCEQNLNHDAMYWYRQDPGQGLRLIYYSQIVNDFQKGDIAEGYSVSREKKESFPLTVTSAQKNPTAFYLCASSIAASTDTQYFGPGTRLTVL.

The J gene is TRBJ2-2, the V gene TRBV7-9; 12 bases agree with TRBD1. V dropped 3 bases and J dropped 8; count of bases not matched to a gene: 7. Germline-derived CDR1 and CDR2 are SEHNR and FQNEAQ (reference sequence). There are 16 residues in the CDR3. The DNA for the CDR3 is TGTGCCAGCAGCTTTCCGGGACAGGGGGCATCTGGGGAGCTGTTTTTT. Amino acid sequence: CASSFPGQGASGELFF.

J is TRBJ1-2 and V is TRBV5-1; D not certain. The V end lost 1 base, the J end lost 0 bases, and 7 bases lay between the germline ends. The germline gives CDR1 SGHRS, CDR2 YFSETQ. The CDR3 contains 14 residues. Here the CDR3 reads CASSLSSANYGYTF. CDR3 nucleotide sequence: TGCGCCAGCAGCTTGAGCAGCGCTAACTATGGCTACACCTTC.

The CDR3 loop reads CASSSPGLVPGELFF. CDR3 nucleotide sequence: TGTGCCAGCAGCTCCCCGGGACTAGTCCCCGGGGAGCTGTTTTTT. This sequence joins TRBV5-4 and TRBJ2-2; 8 bases are a match to TRBD2. V gave up 3 bases and J gave up 6 bases; unmatched junction bases: 7. Germline V gene sequence: CDR1 SGHNT, CDR2 YYREEE (reference sequence). This CDR3 contains 15 residues.

The chain has TRBV28 and TRBJ1-5; D may be TRBD1 (6 bases). The V gene lost 6 bases and the J gene lost 6 bases, with 18 bases spanning the gap. The CDR3 consists of 15 residues. Germline V lookup: CDR1 MDHEN, CDR2 SYDVKM. The CDR3 region is CASSDRRGPGQPQHF. Here the CDR3 DNA reads TGTGCCAGCAGCGACAGGAGAGGCCCAGGTCAGCCCCAGCATTTT.

The chain employs TRBV7-9 and TRBJ2-1; 9 nucleotides align to TRBD2. This CDR3 contains 18 residues. J gave up 6 bases and V 3 bases, and 15 bases lay outside the gene matches. From germline, CDR1 is SEHNR and CDR2 FQNEAQ (reference sequence). The CDR3 nucleotides read TGTGCCAGCAGCTTCCGGACTAGCGAACCACCCCGACCCAATGAGCAGTTCTTC. Protein sequence: CASSFRTSEPPRPNEQFF. The variable domain in full, completed from reference TRBV7-9 and TRBJ2-1, reads DTGVSQNPRHKITKRGQNVTFRCDPISEHNRLYWYRQTLGQGPEFLTYFQNEAQLEKSRLLSDRFSAERPKGSFSTLEIQRTEQGDSAMYLCASSFRTSEPPRPNEQFFGPGTRLTVL.

Here the CDR3 DNA reads TGCGCCAGCAAGCGTGATGGGACTAGCGGGAGGTACCAAGAGACCCAGTACTTC. Translation gives CASKRDGTSGRYQETQYF. The chain is built from TRBV23-1 and TRBJ2-5; 15 bases match TRBD2. TRBV23-1 is an ORF for which the function is uncertain. The CDR3 length is 18 residues. Trimming removed 7 bases from V and 0 bases from J; junction bases left unmatched: 9.

The genes are TRBV28 and TRBJ2-7; a weak D match, TRBD2 (5 bases). CDR1 is MDHEN, CDR2 SYDVKM, per germline. The CDR3 consists of 12 residues. Trimming cost V 5 bases and J 6 bases, with 11 bases left between them. DNA for the CDR3: TGTGCCAGCAGTCTCCCGGGGTCCGAGCAGTACTTC. The encoded protein is CASSLPGSEQYF. Full variable domain (outside the CDR3, taken from reference TRBV28 and TRBJ2-7): DVKVTQSSRYLVKRTGEKVFLECVQDMDHENMFWYRQDPGLGLRLIYFSYDVKMKEKGDIPEGYSVSREKKERFSLILESASTNQTSMYLCASSLPGSEQYFGPGTRLTVT.